This T cell receptor (beta chain) was sequenced for a study of T cell responses to AZD1222 COVID-19 vaccine. Trimming shortened V by 3 bases and J by 3 bases, and 15 bases separated the two germline ends. The CDR3 is 15 residues long. Looked up from germline, CDR1 is KGHSH and CDR2 is LQKENI. General observations from the study: Only after the peak T cell response were repertoires sampled. White British ancestry dominated among donors, who included more females, and clonal diversity was possibly underestimated.

The assay was immunoSEQ multiplex PCR, and TCRdb's table has in-frame clones only and misses some. Found here are some 200,000 clones, about 87% of them singletons; the top ten hold about 6.1%. Remarks on this clone: Its antigen is as yet unknown.

Sequencing used peripheral blood, obtained on day 0 of AZD1222 vaccination. The chain employs TRBV18 and TRBJ2-7, with TRBD1 as a possible D gene (6 bases). This sequence originates from an adult in good health. The DNA for the CDR3 is TGTGCCAGCTCACCGTCGGAAGTCAGGGGCTACGAGCAGTACTTC. This sequence encodes CASSPSEVRGYEQYF.